A single sample gave rise to the 14 T cell receptor beta chains below, sequenced in a study of molecular identifiers for immune sequencing clone quantification listed by TCRdb under 2018. The library relied on PCR. These reads were obtained on a NextSeq 500. TCRdb reprocessing: public reads trimmed at Q25 with fastp, clones called with MiXCR, in-frame beta chains kept. Each CDR3 protein gets just one entry, which takes the most common genes and DNA from the rows behind it. The sample contains 300,000 to 400,000 distinct CDR3 sequences, about 23% of them found a single time. The ten largest clones add up to about 0.7% of the sample. The material sequenced was naive CD8+ T cells from blood, with Jurkat cell RNA spiked in. Taken with the paper, the label for cell subset or site translates to: FACS-sorted CD8+CD4-CCR7+CD45RA+ naive T cells. These receptors were taken from a human donor in good health. Some libraries in this study had Jurkat cell RNA spiked in.

This clonotype was counted many times. V usage is TRBV20-1 and J usage is TRBJ2-7, with D maybe TRBD2 (6 bases). Germline V CDR1 and CDR2: DFQATT, SNEGSKA (reference sequence). V dropped 1 base and J dropped 2 bases, with 9 bases sitting between them. The CDR3 runs 13 residues. CDR3 bases: TGCAGTGCTAGAGTACTAGCAACCTACGAGCAGTACTTC. It translates to CSARVLATYEQYF.

At least ten counts were recorded for this clonotype. The chain links TRBV4-3 to TRBJ2-7; the D is unclear. This CDR3 has 15 amino acids. V was pared by 0 bases and J by 4 bases, with 13 bases between. The germline V gene has CDR1 LGHNA and CDR2 YSLEER. The CDR3 region is CASSQDQAVGYEQYF. CDR3 bases: TGCGCCAGCAGCCAAGATCAGGCAGTGGGGTACGAGCAGTACTTC.

This clonotype was seen many times. The rearrangement joins TRBV20-1 to TRBJ2-7, with TRBD1 matching over 7 bases. The trim removed 5 bases at V and 2 bases at J, leaving 6 bases unmatched. Germline values: CDR1 DFQATT, CDR2 SNEGSKA (reference sequence). This CDR3 is built from 13 residues. The CDR3 protein is CSAPQGVPYEQYF. CDR3 bases: TGCAGTGCTCCCCAGGGGGTCCCCTACGAGCAGTACTTC.

This clonotype turned up a few times. The CDR3: CASSYGQGAGRTEAFF. In DNA, the CDR3 is TGTGCCAGCAGTTACGGACAGGGGGCAGGGCGCACTGAAGCTTTCTTT. The chain couples TRBV9 to TRBJ1-1; 11 nucleotides agree with TRBD1. Germline V gives CDR1 SGDLS, CDR2 YYNGEE. The V and J ends lost 5 bases and 4 bases, in that order; junction bases with no gene match: 10. This CDR3 comprises 16 residues.

This clonotype was detected many times. The rearrangement links TRBV5-6 to TRBJ2-3, with TRBD1 as a possible D gene (5 bases). V lost 0 bases and J 2 bases, leaving 10 bases between the germline ends. The CDR3 is 15 amino acids. CDR1 and CDR2 from the germline V gene are SGHDT and YYEEEE. CDR3 nucleotide sequence: TGTGCCAGCAGCTTGGTTAGACAGCCCACAGATACGCAGTATTTT. Protein product: CASSLVRQPTDTQYF. The variable domain in full, completed from reference TRBV5-6 and TRBJ2-3, reads DAGVTQSPTHLIKTRGQQVTLRCSPKSGHDTVSWYQQALGQGPQFIFQYYEEEERQRGNFPDRFSGHQFPNYSSELNVNALLLGDSALYLCASSLVRQPTDTQYFGPGTRLTVL.

Notes on this clonotype: Just one base apart from a much larger clone, this may be a read error. Here the CDR3 reads CASSLARMNTEAFF. CDR3 coding DNA: TGTGCCAGCAGCTTAGCGCGTATGAACACTGAAGCTTTCTTT. This chain uses TRBV7-9 with TRBJ1-1; no clear D gene. With 0 bases removed from V and 0 bases from J, the gap between germline ends came to 5 bases. The germline V gene encodes CDR1 SEHNR and CDR2 FQNEAQ (reference sequence). The CDR3 is 14 residues long.

The CDR3 reads CASSWPRGRDEAFF. The DNA of the CDR3 is TGTGCCAGCAGCTGGCCCCGGGGGAGAGATGAAGCTTTCTTT. The chain joins TRBV7-9 to TRBJ1-1, with a tentative D call TRBD1 (5 bases). The CDR3 is 14 amino acids. Germline CDR1 SEHNR, CDR2 FQNEAQ (reference sequence). The ends were cut back, 4 bases at V and 7 bases at J, with 16 bases in the middle.

This chain joins TRBV6-5 and TRBJ2-5; D is perhaps TRBD1 or TRBD2 (5 bases each). V lost 5 bases, J lost 0 bases, and 13 bases lay in between. This CDR3 has 15 amino acids. Germline V CDR1 and CDR2: MNHEY, SVGAGI. Here the CDR3 reads CASSTGTWYQETQYF. DNA of the CDR3: TGTGCCAGCAGTACCGGGACGTGGTACCAAGAGACCCAGTACTTC.

This clonotype was observed at least ten times. The chain recombines TRBV27 with TRBJ2-7, with a weak D call TRBD2 (5 bases). CDR1 and CDR2 (germline): MNHEY, SMNVEV (reference sequence). With 5 bases removed from V and 3 bases from J, the gap between germline ends came to 11 bases. The CDR3 runs to 13 residues. DNA of the CDR3: TGTGCCAGCAGTCCCGGTGCGGGCTACGAGCAGTACTTC. Amino acids: CASSPGAGYEQYF.

CDR3 sequence (DNA): TGTGCCAGCAGCCACCTCCTTGGCGGACCCACAGATACGCAGTATTTT. It specifies CASSHLLGGPTDTQYF. This chain joins TRBV7-9 and TRBJ2-3; the D is unclear. This CDR3 is built from 16 residues. Looked up from germline, CDR1 is SEHNR and CDR2 is FQNEAQ (reference sequence). Trimming removed 5 bases from V and 2 bases from J, with 17 bases in between.

This clonotype was recorded a few times. This sequence joins TRBV12-5 and TRBJ1-1; a possible D gene is TRBD1 (5 bases). Deletions cut 0 bases from V and 6 bases from J, with 5 bases between. The CDR3 has 12 amino acids. Germline CDR1 and CDR2: LGHNT and FRNRAP. CDR3 sequence: CASGLVGAEAFF. Written as DNA, the CDR3 is TGTGCTAGTGGTTTGGTAGGGGCTGAAGCTTTCTTT.

This clonotype has only a few counts. The chain uses TRBV18 and TRBJ2-6, with D perhaps assigned TRBD1 or TRBD2 (5 bases each). This CDR3 has 20 residues. Trimming removed 3 bases from V and 0 bases from J, with 21 bases in between. Germline assignment: CDR1 KGHSH and CDR2 LQKENI. The CDR3 loop is CASSPVPGKRQISGANVLTF. Written as DNA, the CDR3 is TGTGCCAGCTCACCTGTTCCCGGGAAGAGACAGATCTCTGGGGCCAACGTCCTGACTTTC. Complete variable domain (other parts from reference TRBV18 and TRBJ2-6): NAGVMQNPRHLVRRRGQEARLRCSPMKGHSHVYWYRQLPEEGLKFMVYLQKENIIDESGMPKERFSAEFPKEGPSILRIQQVVRGDSAAYFCASSPVPGKRQISGANVLTFGAGSRLTVL.

Of note for this clonotype: This could be a read error, since a much larger clone is one nucleotide away. J is TRBJ2-1 and V is TRBV28, with a weak D call TRBD2 (5 bases). Germline V gene data show CDR1 as MDHEN and CDR2 as SYDVKM. V lost 6 bases and J 5 bases, leaving 11 bases between the germline ends. The CDR3 sequence is 13 residues long. The CDR3 sequence: CASRSSRNNEQFF. The CDR3 nucleotides read TGTGCCAGCAGGTCTAGCAGGAACAATGAGCAGTTCTTC. Filled out from reference TRBV28 and TRBJ2-1, the complete variable domain reads DVKVTQSSRYLVKRTGEKVFLECVQDMDHENMFWYRQDPGLGLRLIYFSYDVKMKEKGDIPEGYSVSREKKERFSLILESASTNQTSMYLCASRSSRNNEQFFGPGTRLTVL.

As regards this clonotype: This may come from a read error, since a much larger clone is one base off. The genes are TRBV24-1 and TRBJ2-5, with D tentatively TRBD2 (6 bases). Germline-derived CDR1 and CDR2 are KGHDR and SFDVKD. Trimming cost V 5 bases and J 3 bases, with 18 bases left between them. The CDR3 has 16 amino acids. As DNA, the CDR3 is TGTGCCACCAGTGGCCCGGGAGATAAGGGCGAAGAGACCCAGTACTTC. Its protein product is CATSGPGDKGEETQYF.